This section outlines one T cell receptor beta chain sequence together with its context. The CDR3 extends over 13 amino acids. Looked up from germline, CDR1 is MNHEY and CDR2 is SVGEGT. V lost 6 bases to trimming and J lost 8 bases; unmatched junction nucleotides: 6. The data belong to a study of control samples from healthy donors and cancer patients. The protocol was immunoSEQ multiplex PCR, while the TCRdb copy is restricted to in-frame clones and leaves out a portion. The sample has about 120,000 clones, 70% to 90% seen once. Specimen: PBMCs. This chain links TRBV6-2 or TRBV6-3 with TRBJ1-2; 10 bases align to TRBD1. The TCR comes from a woman aged 55-70 years with lung cancer. DNA for the CDR3: TGTGCCAGCAGCCAGACAGGGGGCAGAGGCTACACCTTC. Residues: CASSQTGGRGYTF.